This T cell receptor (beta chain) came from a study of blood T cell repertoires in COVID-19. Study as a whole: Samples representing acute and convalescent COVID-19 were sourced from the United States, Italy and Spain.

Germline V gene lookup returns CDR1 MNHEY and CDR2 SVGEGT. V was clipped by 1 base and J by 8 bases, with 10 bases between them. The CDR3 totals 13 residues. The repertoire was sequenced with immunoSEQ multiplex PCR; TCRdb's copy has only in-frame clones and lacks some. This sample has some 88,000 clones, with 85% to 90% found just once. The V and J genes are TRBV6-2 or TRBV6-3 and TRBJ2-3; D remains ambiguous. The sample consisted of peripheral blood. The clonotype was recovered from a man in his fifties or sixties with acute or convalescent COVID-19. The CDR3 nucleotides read TGTGCCAGCAGTTACTACAGTTACGGTACGCAGTATTTT. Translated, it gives CASSYYSYGTQYF.